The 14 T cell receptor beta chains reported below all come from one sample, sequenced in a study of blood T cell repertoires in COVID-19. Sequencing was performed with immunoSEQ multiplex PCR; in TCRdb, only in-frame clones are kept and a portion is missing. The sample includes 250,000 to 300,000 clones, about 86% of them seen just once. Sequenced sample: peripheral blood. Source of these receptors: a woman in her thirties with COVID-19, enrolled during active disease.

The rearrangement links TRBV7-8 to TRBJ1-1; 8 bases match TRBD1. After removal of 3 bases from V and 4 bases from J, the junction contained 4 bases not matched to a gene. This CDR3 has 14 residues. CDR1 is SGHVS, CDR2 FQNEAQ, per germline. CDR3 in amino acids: CASSLQGARTEAFF. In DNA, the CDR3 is TGTGCCAGCAGCTTGCAGGGGGCTCGCACTGAAGCTTTCTTT.

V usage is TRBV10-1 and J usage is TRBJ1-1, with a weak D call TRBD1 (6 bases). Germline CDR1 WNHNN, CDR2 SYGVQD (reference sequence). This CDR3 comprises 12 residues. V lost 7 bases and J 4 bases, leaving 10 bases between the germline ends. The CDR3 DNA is TGCGCCAGCAACCAGGGGCCCACTGAAGCTTTCTTT. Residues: CASNQGPTEAFF.

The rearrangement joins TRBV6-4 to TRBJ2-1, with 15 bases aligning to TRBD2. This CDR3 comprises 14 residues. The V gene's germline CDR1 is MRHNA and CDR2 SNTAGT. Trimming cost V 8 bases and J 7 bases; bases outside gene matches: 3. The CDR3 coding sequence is TGTGCCAGCGGCGGGACTAGCGGGGGGAATGAGCAGTTCTTC. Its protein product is CASGGTSGGNEQFF.

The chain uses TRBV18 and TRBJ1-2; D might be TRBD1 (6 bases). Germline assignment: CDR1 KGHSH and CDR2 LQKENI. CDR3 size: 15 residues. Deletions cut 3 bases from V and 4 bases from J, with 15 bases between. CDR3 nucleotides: TGTGCCAGCTCACCCCGGGGTCAGGGGCGCTATGGCTACACCTTC. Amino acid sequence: CASSPRGQGRYGYTF.

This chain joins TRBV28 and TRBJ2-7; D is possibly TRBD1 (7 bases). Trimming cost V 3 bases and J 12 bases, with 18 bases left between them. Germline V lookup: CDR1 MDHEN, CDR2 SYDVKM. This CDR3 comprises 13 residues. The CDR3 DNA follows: TGTGCCAGCAGTTTTCAGACAGGGAGGCTTAGGTACTTC. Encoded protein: CASSFQTGRLRYF.

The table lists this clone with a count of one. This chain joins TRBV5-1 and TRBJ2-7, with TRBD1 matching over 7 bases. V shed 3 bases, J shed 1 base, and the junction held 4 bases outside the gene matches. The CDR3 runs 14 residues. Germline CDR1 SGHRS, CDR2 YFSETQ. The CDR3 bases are TGCGCCAGCAGCTGGCAGGGGGTTTCCTACGAGCAGTACTTC. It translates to CASSWQGVSYEQYF. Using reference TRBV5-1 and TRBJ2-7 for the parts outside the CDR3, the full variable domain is KAGVTQTPRYLIKTRGQQVTLSCSPISGHRSVSWYQQTPGQGLQFLFEYFSETQRNKGNFPGRFSGRQFSNSRSEMNVSTLELGDSALYLCASSWQGVSYEQYFGPGTRLTVT.

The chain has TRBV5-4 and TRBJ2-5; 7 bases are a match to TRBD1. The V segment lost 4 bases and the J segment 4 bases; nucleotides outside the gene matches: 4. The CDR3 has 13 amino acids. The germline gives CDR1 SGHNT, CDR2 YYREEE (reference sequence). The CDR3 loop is CASSPGDRETQYF. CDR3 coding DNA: TGTGCCAGCAGCCCCGGGGACAGAGAGACCCAGTACTTC.

CDR3 bases: TGTGCCGCAGGCGAGACTAGCGGGGGGCGGGTGTTTTTT. Its translation: CAAGETSGGRVFF. The rearrangement joins TRBV3-1 (or the pseudogene TRBV3-2) to TRBJ2-2, with 13 nucleotides matching TRBD2. Germline V CDR1 and CDR2: LGHDT, YNNKEL (reference sequence). The CDR3 runs to 13 residues. The V gene end was trimmed by 11 bases and the J gene end by 15 bases; junction bases not matched to a gene: 12.

CDR3 sequence (DNA): TGTGCCAGCAGCTCGACAGGGGATACTGAAGCTTTCTTT. Translated, it gives CASSSTGDTEAFF. The V and J genes are TRBV11-2 and TRBJ1-1; 8 nucleotides align to TRBD1. The CDR3 runs to 13 residues. CDR1 and CDR2 from the germline V gene are SGHAT and FQNNGV. J gave up 5 bases and V 4 bases, and 3 bases lay outside the gene matches. The whole variable domain, remainder taken from reference TRBV11-2 and TRBJ1-1, is EAGVAQSPRYKIIEKRQSVAFWCNPISGHATLYWYQQILGQGPKLLIQFQNNGVVDDSQLPKDRFSAERLKGVDSTLKIQPAKLEDSAVYLCASSSTGDTEAFFGQGTRLTVV.

Here the CDR3 DNA reads TGCGCCAGCAGCTTTGGACTAGCTGGGGAGCAGTACTTC. Protein sequence: CASSFGLAGEQYF. This chain links TRBV5-1 with TRBJ2-7, with 8 bases lining up with TRBD2. V shed 2 bases and J 7 bases; nucleotides not matched to a gene: 5. This CDR3 is 13 amino acids long. Germline V gives CDR1 SGHRS, CDR2 YFSETQ.

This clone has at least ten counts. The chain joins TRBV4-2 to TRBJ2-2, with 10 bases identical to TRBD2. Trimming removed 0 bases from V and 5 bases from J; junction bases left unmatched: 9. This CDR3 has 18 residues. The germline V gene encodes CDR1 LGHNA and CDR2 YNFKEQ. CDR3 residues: CASSQDPPSGGVTGELFF. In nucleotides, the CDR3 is TGTGCCAGCAGCCAAGATCCCCCCAGCGGGGGGGTTACCGGGGAGCTGTTTTTT.

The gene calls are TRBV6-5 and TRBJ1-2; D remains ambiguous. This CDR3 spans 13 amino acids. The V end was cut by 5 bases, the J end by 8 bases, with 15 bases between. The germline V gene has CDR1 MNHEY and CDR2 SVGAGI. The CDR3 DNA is TGTGCCAGCAGTCCCGGGGTTCTTATAGGCTACACCTTC. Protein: CASSPGVLIGYTF.

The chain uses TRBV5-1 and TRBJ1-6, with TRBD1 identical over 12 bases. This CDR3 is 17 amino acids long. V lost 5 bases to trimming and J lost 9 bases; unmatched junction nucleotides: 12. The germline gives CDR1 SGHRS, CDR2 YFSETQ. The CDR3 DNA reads TGCGCCAGCAGGTCCCGGGACAGGGGGCGGAATGGTTCACCCCTCCACTTT. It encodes CASRSRDRGRNGSPLHF.

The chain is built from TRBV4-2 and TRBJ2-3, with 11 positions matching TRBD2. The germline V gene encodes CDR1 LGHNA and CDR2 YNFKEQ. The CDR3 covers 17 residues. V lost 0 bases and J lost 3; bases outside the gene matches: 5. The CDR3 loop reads CASSQEVAGGETDTQYF. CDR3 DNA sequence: TGTGCCAGCAGCCAAGAGGTAGCGGGGGGGGAGACAGATACGCAGTATTTT.